This T cell receptor (beta chain) was obtained from a study of glioma-infiltrating T cells. Germline CDR1 and CDR2: LGHNA and YSLEER. The junction had 5 bases not matched to a gene; V was cut back by 0 bases and J by 6 bases. This CDR3 spans 15 amino acids. Using RNA template, CDR3s of TCR alpha and beta were amplified with iRepertoire arm-PCR. Each CDR3 protein is one row after TCRdb ran MiXCR on the multiplex PCR reads. The sample records roughly 350,000 distinct CDR3 sequences, around 38% being singletons. This rearrangement joins TRBV4-3 to TRBJ1-5; the match to TRBD1 covers 7 bases. Sample: glioma tissue, nonneoplastic brain tissue, or PBMCs (not recorded which). This sequence originates from a human donor with low-grade glioma or glioblastoma, undergoing nonglioma brain surgery, or in good health (not recorded which). This chain's CDR3 is CASSQDPGQTQPQHF. CDR3 nucleotides: TGCGCCAGCAGCCAAGATCCGGGACAGACTCAGCCCCAGCATTTT.